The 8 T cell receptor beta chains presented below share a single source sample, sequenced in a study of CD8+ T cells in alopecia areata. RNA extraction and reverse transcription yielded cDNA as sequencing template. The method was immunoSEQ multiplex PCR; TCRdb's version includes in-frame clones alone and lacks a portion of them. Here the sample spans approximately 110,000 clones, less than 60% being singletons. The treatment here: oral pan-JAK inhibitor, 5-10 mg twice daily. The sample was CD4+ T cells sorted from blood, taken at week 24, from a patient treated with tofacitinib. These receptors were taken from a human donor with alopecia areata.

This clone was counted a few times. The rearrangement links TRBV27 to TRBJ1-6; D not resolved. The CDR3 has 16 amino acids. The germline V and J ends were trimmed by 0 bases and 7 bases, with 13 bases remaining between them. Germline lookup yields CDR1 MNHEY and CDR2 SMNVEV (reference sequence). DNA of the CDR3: TGTGCCAGCAGTTTATCGATCGGCCCCACCAATTCACCCCTCCACTTT. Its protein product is CASSLSIGPTNSPLHF.

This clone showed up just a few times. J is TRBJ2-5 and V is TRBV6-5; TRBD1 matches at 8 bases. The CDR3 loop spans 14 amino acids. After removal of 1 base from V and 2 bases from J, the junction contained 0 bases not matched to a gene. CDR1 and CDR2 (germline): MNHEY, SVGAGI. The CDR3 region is CASSYYRGQETQYF. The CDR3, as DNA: TGTGCCAGCAGTTACTACAGGGGGCAAGAGACCCAGTACTTC.

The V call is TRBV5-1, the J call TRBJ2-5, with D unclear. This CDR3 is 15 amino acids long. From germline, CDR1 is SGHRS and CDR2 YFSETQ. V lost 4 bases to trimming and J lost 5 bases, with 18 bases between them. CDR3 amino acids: CASSETPTGGETQYF. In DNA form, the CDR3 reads TGCGCCAGCAGCGAGACCCCGACGGGTGGGGAGACCCAGTACTTC.

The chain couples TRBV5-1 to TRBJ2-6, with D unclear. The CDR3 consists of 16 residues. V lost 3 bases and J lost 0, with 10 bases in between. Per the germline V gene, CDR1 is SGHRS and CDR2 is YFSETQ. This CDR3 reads CASSSGLSSGANVLTF. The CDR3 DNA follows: TGCGCCAGCAGCTCAGGTTTGTCCTCTGGGGCCAACGTCCTGACTTTC.

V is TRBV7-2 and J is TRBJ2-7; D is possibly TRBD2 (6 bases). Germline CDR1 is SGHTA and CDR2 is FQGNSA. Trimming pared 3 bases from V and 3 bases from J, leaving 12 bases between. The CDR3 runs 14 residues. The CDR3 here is CASSFSGGYYEQYF. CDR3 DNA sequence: TGTGCCAGCAGCTTCTCCGGGGGTTACTACGAGCAGTACTTC.

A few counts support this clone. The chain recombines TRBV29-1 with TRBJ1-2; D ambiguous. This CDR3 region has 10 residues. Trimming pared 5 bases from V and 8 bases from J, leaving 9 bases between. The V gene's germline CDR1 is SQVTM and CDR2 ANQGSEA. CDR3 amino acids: CSVFTWGYTF. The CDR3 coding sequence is TGCAGCGTTTTTACTTGGGGCTACACCTTC.

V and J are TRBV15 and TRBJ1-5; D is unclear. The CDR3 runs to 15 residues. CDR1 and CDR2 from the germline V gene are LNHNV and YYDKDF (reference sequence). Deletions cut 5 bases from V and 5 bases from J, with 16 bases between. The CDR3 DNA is TGTGCCACCAGCGCTCACCGGGTCCCCGATCAGCCCCAGCATTTT. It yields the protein CATSAHRVPDQPQHF.

CDR3 amino acids: CASSWGGMNTEAFF. Here the CDR3 DNA reads TGCGCCAGCAGCTGGGGCGGAATGAACACTGAAGCTTTCTTT. The chain combines TRBV5-1 with TRBJ1-1, with D possibly TRBD1 on 5 matching bases. The ends were cut back, 3 bases at V and 0 bases at J, with 9 bases in the middle. Germline CDR1 reads SGHRS; CDR2 reads YFSETQ. CDR3 size: 14 residues.